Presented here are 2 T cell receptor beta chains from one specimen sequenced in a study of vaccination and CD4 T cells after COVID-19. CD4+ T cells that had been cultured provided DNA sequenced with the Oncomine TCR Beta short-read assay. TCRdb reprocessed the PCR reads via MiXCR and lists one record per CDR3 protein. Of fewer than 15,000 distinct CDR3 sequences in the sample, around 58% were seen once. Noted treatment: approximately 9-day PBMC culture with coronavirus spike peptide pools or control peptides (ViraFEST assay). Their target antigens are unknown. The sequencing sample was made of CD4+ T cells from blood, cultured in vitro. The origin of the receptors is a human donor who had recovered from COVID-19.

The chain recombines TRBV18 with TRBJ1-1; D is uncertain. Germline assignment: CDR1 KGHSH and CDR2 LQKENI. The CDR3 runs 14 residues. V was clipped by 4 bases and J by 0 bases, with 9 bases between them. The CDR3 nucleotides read TGTGCCAGCTCACGAACAAACATGAACACTGAAGCTTTCTTT. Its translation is CASSRTNMNTEAFF.

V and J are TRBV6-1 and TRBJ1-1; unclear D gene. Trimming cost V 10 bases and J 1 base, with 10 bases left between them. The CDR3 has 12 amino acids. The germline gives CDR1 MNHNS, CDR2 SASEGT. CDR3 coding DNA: TGTGCCACCCGACGGGCGAACACTGAAGCTTTCTTT. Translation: CATRRANTEAFF.